These T cell receptor beta chains were read from a single sample in a study of regulatory T cells in long-lasting Graves disease. TCRdb passed the multiplex PCR reads through MiXCR, listing each CDR3 protein once. The sample yields around 510,000 distinct CDR3 sequences, around 21% seen once. This sample comprised peripheral blood mononuclear cells (PBMCs), obtained when the disease was refractory, from a patient treated with antithyroid drugs. The receptor set was obtained from a female donor with Graves disease. CDR3s include the opening cysteine and the closing phenylalanine or tryptophan. The order of the fields is J gene, V gene, D gene, clone size, CDR3 DNA, CDR3 protein. D genes are given only for firm matches. The size field is filled for only some rows; it gives once, few, many or a size class.

J gene: TRBJ2-7
V gene: TRBV7-2
D gene: TRBD2
clone size: many
CDR3 DNA: TGTGCCAGCGGGACTAGCGGGGCCTACGAGCAGTACTTC
CDR3 protein: CASGTSGAYEQYF

J gene: TRBJ1-2
V gene: TRBV28
D gene: -
clone size: many
CDR3 DNA: TGTGCCAGCAGCCTCCTACGGGGGGCCCATGGCTACACCTTC
CDR3 protein: CASSLLRGAHGYTF

J gene: TRBJ2-5
V gene: TRBV7-2
D gene: -
clone size: many
CDR3 DNA: TGTGCCAGCAGCTTAGATTTTGGACAAGAGACCCAGTACTTC
CDR3 protein: CASSLDFGQETQYF

J gene: TRBJ2-4
V gene: TRBV28
D gene: TRBD2
clone size: many
CDR3 DNA: TGTGCCAGCAGTCCGCGGGGACTACTCGCCAAAAACATTCAGTACTTC
CDR3 protein: CASSPRGLLAKNIQYF

J gene: TRBJ2-5
V gene: TRBV12-3/TRBV12-4
D gene: TRBD2
clone size: -
CDR3 DNA: TGTGCCAGCAGTTTACTTCTAGCGGGCGAAGAGACCCGGTACTTC
CDR3 protein: CASSLLLAGEETRYF

J gene: TRBJ2-1
V gene: TRBV6-2/TRBV6-3
D gene: -
clone size: -
CDR3 DNA: TGTGCCAGCAGTCTTAGTAGAACACATGAGCAGTTCTTC
CDR3 protein: CASSLSRTHEQFF

J gene: TRBJ1-5
V gene: TRBV12-3/TRBV12-4
D gene: -
clone size: many
CDR3 DNA: TGTGCCAGCAGTTCTCGGACAGATGGTCAGCCCCAGCATTTT
CDR3 protein: CASSSRTDGQPQHF

J gene: TRBJ2-5
V gene: TRBV7-2
D gene: -
clone size: many
CDR3 DNA: TGTGCCAGCAGTCTTACTAGCCGGGGGACCCAGTACTTC
CDR3 protein: CASSLTSRGTQYF

J gene: TRBJ1-1
V gene: TRBV5-1
D gene: -
clone size: few
CDR3 DNA: TGCGCCAGCAGCATGGACCCTCTAAGGACTGAAGCTTTCTTT
CDR3 protein: CASSMDPLRTEAFF

J gene: TRBJ1-5
V gene: TRBV5-5
D gene: -
clone size: few
CDR3 DNA: TGTGCCAGCAGCTTGGCCGGACGGAGAAATAGCAATCAGCCCCAGCATTTT
CDR3 protein: CASSLAGRRNSNQPQHF

J gene: TRBJ1-5
V gene: TRBV7-9
D gene: -
clone size: many
CDR3 DNA: TGTGCCAGCAGCCCGACACCCAGCAATCAGCCCCAGCATTTT
CDR3 protein: CASSPTPSNQPQHF

J gene: TRBJ2-2
V gene: TRBV28
D gene: -
clone size: few
CDR3 DNA: TGTGGGTCGCACCTTTTAGGACGGGCCGGGGAGCTGTTTTTT
CDR3 protein: CGSHLLGRAGELFF

J gene: TRBJ2-5
V gene: TRBV7-2
D gene: -
clone size: many
CDR3 DNA: TGTGCCAGCAGCTCCTCACGTTGGAGGGAGGAGACCCAGTACTTC
CDR3 protein: CASSSSRWREETQYF

J gene: TRBJ1-6
V gene: TRBV7-9
D gene: -
clone size: many
CDR3 DNA: TGTGCCAGCAGCCAGGATTCACCCCTCCACTTT
CDR3 protein: CASSQDSPLHF

J gene: TRBJ2-5
V gene: TRBV7-9
D gene: -
clone size: many
CDR3 DNA: TGTGCCAGCTCCGGACGTACCCAAGAGACCCAGTACTTC
CDR3 protein: CASSGRTQETQYF

J gene: TRBJ1-5
V gene: TRBV7-2
D gene: -
clone size: -
CDR3 DNA: TGTGCCAGCAGCGCTAGAGGGGGGGGTAGGCAGCCCCAGCATTTT
CDR3 protein: CASSARGGGRQPQHF

J gene: TRBJ1-1
V gene: TRBV20-1
D gene: -
clone size: few
CDR3 DNA: TGCAGTGCCGCGACGGGGTTATCAGCTTTCTTT
CDR3 protein: CSAATGLSAFF

J gene: TRBJ1-5
V gene: TRBV27
D gene: -
clone size: many
CDR3 DNA: TGTGCCAGCAGTTTTGGACAGTCGTATCAGCCCCAGCATTTT
CDR3 protein: CASSFGQSYQPQHF

J gene: TRBJ2-7
V gene: TRBV11-1
D gene: TRBD2
clone size: many
CDR3 DNA: TGTGCCAGCAGCTTAGTGCCAGCGGGAATATCCTACGAGCAGTACTTC
CDR3 protein: CASSLVPAGISYEQYF

J gene: TRBJ1-4
V gene: TRBV3-2
D gene: -
clone size: many
CDR3 DNA: TGTGCCAGCGCCTTCCCCCCGTCAACTAATGAAAAACTGTTTTTT
CDR3 protein: CASAFPPSTNEKLFF